A single sample gave rise to the 32 T cell receptor beta chains below, sequenced in a study of blood T cell repertoires in COVID-19. TCRdb's table, derived via immunoSEQ multiplex PCR, lists solely in-frame clones and lacks some. In the table there are roughly 290,000 clones, about four fifths of which are singletons. The material sequenced was peripheral blood. These receptors were collected from a person between 65 and 80 years old with COVID-19, enrolled during active disease.

V usage is TRBV7-2 and J usage is TRBJ2-1, with a weak D call TRBD2 (6 bases). V lost 5 bases and J lost 9, with 20 bases in between. Germline CDR1 SGHTA, CDR2 FQGNSA. This CDR3 spans 15 amino acids. The CDR3 loop is CASSPQTSNYGEQFF. The CDR3 DNA reads as TGTGCCAGCAGCCCTCAAACTAGCAACTATGGTGAGCAGTTCTTC.

The chain is built from TRBV19 and TRBJ1-5; D is possibly TRBD1 (6 bases). There are 12 residues in the CDR3. In germline, CDR1 is LNHDA, CDR2 SQIVND (reference sequence). V was clipped by 6 bases and J by 5 bases, with 8 bases between them. The CDR3 coding sequence is TGTGCCAGTAGCCGGACAGATCAGCCCCAGCATTTT. This codes for CASSRTDQPQHF.

The sample holds one count of this clone. The rearrangement links TRBV27 to TRBJ2-1, with 7 bases lining up with TRBD2. CDR3 length: 16 amino acids. J lost 3 bases, V lost 6 bases, and 11 bases had no gene match. Looked up from germline, CDR1 is MNHEY and CDR2 is SMNVEV (reference sequence). The DNA of the CDR3 is TGTGCCAGCAGCCCGCGAGGAGGCGGGAGCTACAATGAGCAGTTCTTC. Amino acids: CASSPRGGGSYNEQFF.

This chain joins TRBV3-1 (or the pseudogene TRBV3-2) and TRBJ2-7; the match to TRBD2 covers 7 bases. The CDR3 length is 15 residues. CDR1 is LGHDT, CDR2 YNNKEL, per germline (reference sequence). The V segment lost 3 bases and the J segment 2 bases; nucleotides outside the gene matches: 7. For the CDR3, the DNA is TGTGCCAGCAGCCATAGTAAAAGCGGGGCCTACGAGCAGTACTTC. This gives the protein CASSHSKSGAYEQYF.

The rearrangement links TRBV30 to TRBJ1-2; 8 bases map to TRBD1. Looked up from germline, CDR1 is GTSNPN and CDR2 is SVGIG (reference sequence). J was trimmed by 8 bases and V by 5 bases; bases with no gene match: 7. This CDR3 region has 12 residues. DNA for the CDR3: TGTGCCTGGGCAGGGGGCGTTTTCGGCTACACCTTC. It codes for CAWAGGVFGYTF.

The J gene is TRBJ2-2, the V gene TRBV7-3; TRBD1 matches at 8 bases. The CDR3 runs 15 residues. J gave up 1 base and V 4 bases, and 2 bases lay outside the gene matches. In germline, CDR1 is SGHTA, CDR2 FQGTGA. The CDR3, as DNA: TGTGCCAGCAGCTACGGGACAGGGAACACCGGGGAGCTGTTTTTT. As protein: CASSYGTGNTGELFF.

The chain uses TRBV27 and TRBJ2-5; 9 positions match TRBD1. The DNA matches TRBJ2-7 better at its end, which makes the J call doubtful. The germline CDR1 and CDR2 sequences are MNHEY and SMNVEV (reference sequence). The CDR3 is made up of 14 amino acids. The CDR3 DNA reads TGTGCCAGCAGTTTCAGGACAGGGGTCTACGAGCAGTACTTC. As protein: CASSFRTGVYEQYF.

The chain has TRBV7-2 and TRBJ1-1, with unresolved D. Trimming pared 1 base from V and 0 bases from J, leaving 15 bases between. The CDR3 consists of 17 residues. The germline gives CDR1 SGHTA, CDR2 FQGNSA. CDR3: CASSLVPPRSMNTEAFF. The DNA for the CDR3 is TGTGCCAGCAGCTTAGTTCCCCCCCGGTCAATGAACACTGAAGCTTTCTTT. Looking up the rest from reference TRBV7-2 and TRBJ1-1 gives the full variable domain: GAGVSQSPSNKVTEKGKDVELRCDPISGHTALYWYRQSLGQGLEFLIYFQGNSAPDKSGLPSDRFSAERTGGSVSTLTIQRTQQEDSAVYLCASSLVPPRSMNTEAFFGQGTRLTVV.

This clone was counted between two and nine times. The genes are TRBV29-1 and TRBJ1-2; TRBD1 matches 7 bases. This CDR3 has 13 amino acids. V shed 6 bases and J 5 bases; nucleotides not matched to a gene: 9. CDR1 is SQVTM and CDR2 is ANQGSEA in the germline V gene. Here the CDR3 DNA reads TGCAGCGTACGAAGGGACAGACAGTATGGCTACACCTTC. Translated, it gives CSVRRDRQYGYTF.

The chain combines TRBV5-8 with TRBJ1-5, with TRBD1 as a possible D gene (5 bases). With 4 bases removed from V and 3 bases from J, the gap between germline ends came to 17 bases. Germline V gene lookup returns CDR1 SGHTS and CDR2 YDEGEE. The CDR3 is made up of 16 amino acids. CDR3 protein: CASSIVKGEFNQPQHF. The CDR3 coding sequence is TGTGCCAGCAGCATCGTCAAAGGGGAATTCAATCAGCCCCAGCATTTT.

The chain employs TRBV11-1 and TRBJ2-3; a possible D gene is TRBD2 (6 bases). The CDR3 sequence is 15 residues long. In germline, CDR1 is SGHAT, CDR2 FQDESV (reference sequence). V shed 1 base and J shed 6 bases, with 14 bases lying between them. The chain's CDR3 is CASSLEKGLRDTQYF. In DNA, the CDR3 is TGTGCCAGCAGCTTAGAGAAGGGACTGCGGGATACGCAGTATTTT.

V gene TRBV3-1 (or the pseudogene TRBV3-2) combines with J gene TRBJ1-1; D gene uncertain. The germline gives CDR1 LGHDT, CDR2 YNNKEL (reference sequence). V lost 2 bases, J lost 3 bases, and 4 bases lay in between. This CDR3 is built from 12 residues. The CDR3 spells CASSQSDTEAFF. In DNA form, the CDR3 reads TGTGCCAGCAGCCAATCGGACACTGAAGCTTTCTTT.

This sequence joins TRBV12-3 or TRBV12-4 and TRBJ2-7; D not certain. The CDR3 is 12 residues long. V shed 5 bases and J shed 3 bases, with 8 bases lying between them. The DNA of the CDR3 is TGTGCCAGCAGTCCCGCGTACTACGAGCAGTACTTC. It translates to CASSPAYYEQYF.

A word on this clone: An end of the junction differs from the germline gene, which may be a read error. The chain carries TRBV28 and TRBJ2-2; 9 bases agree with TRBD2. Germline lookup yields CDR1 MDHEN and CDR2 SYDVKM. The CDR3 has 14 amino acids. This CDR3 is CVSSFSGRPGELFF. In DNA, the CDR3 is TGTGTCAGCAGTTTCAGCGGGAGGCCCGGGGAGCTGTTTTTT.

This sequence joins TRBV11-1 and TRBJ2-7; 8 nucleotides agree with TRBD1. Germline CDR1 SGHAT, CDR2 FQDESV (reference sequence). This CDR3 is built from 14 residues. V gave up 5 bases and J gave up 3 bases; unmatched junction bases: 6. CDR3 DNA sequence: TGTGCCAGCAGCGCCCGGGACAGGTACTACGAGCAGTACTTC. Translated, it gives CASSARDRYYEQYF.

The gene calls are TRBV7-2 and TRBJ1-2; maybe TRBD1 (5 bases). In germline, CDR1 is SGHTA, CDR2 FQGNSA. With 0 bases removed from V and 0 bases from J, the gap between germline ends came to 17 bases. This CDR3 spans 18 amino acids. Here the CDR3 reads CASSLALWGSQANYGYTF. DNA of the CDR3: TGTGCCAGCAGCTTAGCGCTTTGGGGCAGCCAAGCTAACTATGGCTACACCTTC.

The chain links TRBV29-1 to TRBJ2-7; 9 bases agree with TRBD2. This CDR3 is 15 amino acids long. V was clipped by 3 bases and J by 0 bases; unmatched bases: 6. Germline-derived CDR1 and CDR2 are SQVTM and ANQGSEA. CDR3 in DNA: TGCAGCGTTGACCTGGCTAGCGGGACCTCCTACGAGCAGTACTTC. This translates into CSVDLASGTSYEQYF.

The gene calls are TRBV6-1 and TRBJ2-5, with 7 bases fitting TRBD2. This CDR3 region has 14 residues. Trimming cost V 1 base and J 7 bases; bases outside gene matches: 6. Germline loops: CDR1 MNHNS, CDR2 SASEGT. For the CDR3, the DNA is TGTGCCAGCAGTGAAGGCGGGGGATATGGGACCCAGTACTTC. As protein: CASSEGGGYGTQYF.

The V call is TRBV3-1 (or the pseudogene TRBV3-2), the J call TRBJ1-1; 7 positions agree with TRBD1. Germline trimming cut 5 bases from V and 8 bases from J; bases unmatched to any gene: 5. The CDR3 contains 12 residues. Germline CDR1 and CDR2: LGHDT and YNNKEL (reference sequence). The CDR3, as DNA: TGTGCCAGCAGCTCGACGGGACAGGAAGCTTTCTTT. This gives the protein CASSSTGQEAFF.

The chain uses TRBV10-3 and TRBJ1-5; 7 bases fit TRBD1. The germline CDR1 and CDR2 sequences are ENHRY and SYGVKD. The V segment lost 0 bases and the J segment 1 base; nucleotides outside the gene matches: 0. There are 15 residues in the CDR3. CDR3 sequence reads: CAISESGQSNQPQHF. CDR3 nucleotide sequence: TGTGCCATCAGTGAGTCGGGACAGAGCAATCAGCCCCAGCATTTT.

The rearrangement joins TRBV7-8 to TRBJ1-4, with D possibly matching TRBD1 (5 bases). This CDR3 has 15 amino acids. Trimming removed 8 bases at V and 3 bases at J, with 16 bases between. The germline CDR1 and CDR2 sequences are SGHVS and FQNEAQ. This chain's CDR3 is CASGGGLAANEKLFF. In DNA form, the CDR3 reads TGTGCCAGCGGGGGGGGACTCGCGGCTAATGAAAAACTGTTTTTT.

This clone was detected a few times. The chain uses TRBV5-1 and TRBJ1-2; 7 positions agree with TRBD1. J lost 1 base, V lost 6 bases, and 12 bases had no gene match. Germline values: CDR1 SGHRS, CDR2 YFSETQ. The CDR3 loop spans 16 amino acids. CDR3 in amino acids: CASNNSPGQFNYGYTF. DNA for the CDR3: TGCGCCAGCAATAACTCTCCGGGACAGTTTAACTATGGCTACACCTTC.

J is TRBJ2-4 and V is TRBV28; 10 bases match TRBD2. Germline CDR1 reads MDHEN; CDR2 reads SYDVKM. The J segment lost 0 bases and the V segment lost 2 bases, leaving 7 bases of the junction unmatched. The CDR3 runs to 18 residues. In DNA, the CDR3 is TGTGCCAGCAGTTTAGTTAGCGGGAGGACCGCAGCCAAAAACATTCAGTACTTC. Translated: CASSLVSGRTAAKNIQYF.

This chain joins TRBV11-2 and TRBJ1-2; no clear D. V was trimmed by 1 base and J by 2 bases, leaving 8 bases between them. Germline V CDR1 and CDR2: SGHAT, FQNNGV. This CDR3 spans 14 amino acids. In nucleotides, the CDR3 is TGTGCCAGCAGCTTAGGGTTCACAAACTATGGCTACACCTTC. Its translation is CASSLGFTNYGYTF.

The gene calls are TRBV7-3 and TRBJ1-1, with D possibly matching TRBD1 (5 bases). CDR1 and CDR2 (germline): SGHTA, FQGTGA. Trimming left V 5 bases short and J 0 bases short, with 10 bases between. This CDR3 contains 14 residues. CDR3 in amino acids: CASSTTVMNTEAFF. In DNA form, the CDR3 reads TGTGCCAGCAGCACGACAGTCATGAACACTGAAGCTTTCTTT.

The rearrangement joins TRBV19 to TRBJ2-3; 7 bases match TRBD2. With V trimmed by 5 bases and J by 5 bases, 7 bases remained unmatched. The CDR3 sequence is 14 residues long. The germline CDR1 and CDR2 sequences are LNHDA and SQIVND (reference sequence). The CDR3 sequence is CASSPGRGRDTQYF. The CDR3 coding sequence is TGTGCCAGTAGTCCAGGGCGCGGGAGAGATACGCAGTATTTT.

The chain is built from TRBV28 and TRBJ1-1; 8 positions match TRBD1. The trim removed 5 bases at V and 4 bases at J, leaving 6 bases unmatched. Germline assignment: CDR1 MDHEN and CDR2 SYDVKM. The CDR3 contains 14 residues. The CDR3 coding sequence is TGTGCCAGCAGTATCAATACAGGGGGCACTGAAGCTTTCTTT. Its protein is CASSINTGGTEAFF. The full variable domain, completed using reference TRBV28 and TRBJ1-1, is DVKVTQSSRYLVKRTGEKVFLECVQDMDHENMFWYRQDPGLGLRLIYFSYDVKMKEKGDIPEGYSVSREKKERFSLILESASTNQTSMYLCASSINTGGTEAFFGQGTRLTVV.

The chain is built from TRBV19 and TRBJ1-4; tentatively, D is TRBD1 (5 bases). Trimming removed 5 bases at V and 0 bases at J, with 13 bases between. The CDR3 covers 16 residues. Germline assignment: CDR1 LNHDA and CDR2 SQIVND (reference sequence). The CDR3 nucleotides are TGTGCCAGTAGTGCCCTGGACACTGCAACTAATGAAAAACTGTTTTTT. Encoded protein: CASSALDTATNEKLFF. The variable domain in full, with the rest retrieved from reference TRBV19 and TRBJ1-4, is DGGITQSPKYLFRKEGQNVTLSCEQNLNHDAMYWYRQDPGQGLRLIYYSQIVNDFQKGDIAEGYSVSREKKESFPLTVTSAQKNPTAFYLCASSALDTATNEKLFFGSGTQLSVL.

The chain links TRBV6-5 to TRBJ1-4, with D unresolved. V was shortened by 7 bases and J by 9 bases, with 18 bases between the two germline ends. The CDR3 is 14 residues long. CDR1 and CDR2 from the germline V gene are MNHEY and SVGAGI. CDR3 sequence reads: CASTREGRTKKLFF. Here the CDR3 DNA reads TGTGCCAGCACGAGGGAAGGGCGCACGAAAAAACTGTTTTTT.

The V gene is TRBV7-2, the J gene TRBJ1-1; 10 bases map to TRBD1. This CDR3 has 14 residues. The germline gives CDR1 SGHTA, CDR2 FQGNSA. J lost 2 bases, V lost 5 bases, and 2 bases had no gene match. DNA for the CDR3: TGTGCCAGCAGCCGGACAGGGGGAAACACTGAAGCTTTCTTT. Translated, it gives CASSRTGGNTEAFF.

The CDR3 sequence: CATELRQGKYTGELFF. The CDR3 DNA follows: TGTGCCACCGAACTTAGGCAGGGTAAATACACCGGGGAGCTGTTTTTT. The chain links TRBV19 to TRBJ2-2; D perhaps matches TRBD1 (5 bases). CDR3 size: 16 residues. V was shortened by 10 bases and J by 3 bases, with 21 bases between the two germline ends. In germline, CDR1 is LNHDA, CDR2 SQIVND (reference sequence). The variable domain in full, completed from reference TRBV19 and TRBJ2-2, reads DGGITQSPKYLFRKEGQNVTLSCEQNLNHDAMYWYRQDPGQGLRLIYYSQIVNDFQKGDIAEGYSVSREKKESFPLTVTSAQKNPTAFYLCATELRQGKYTGELFFGEGSRLTVL.

The chain joins TRBV7-9 to TRBJ1-3; a weak D match, TRBD1 (6 bases). Germline V CDR1 and CDR2: SEHNR, FQNEAQ (reference sequence). CDR3 length: 14 amino acids. Between the trimmed V and J ends, which lost 6 bases and 1 base, there was a span of 10 bases. CDR3 sequence reads: CASSEGVSGNTIYF. CDR3 bases: TGTGCCAGCAGTGAGGGGGTTTCTGGAAACACCATATATTTT.